What follows is one TCR beta chain and its context. This clone was counted a single time. The clone's antigen remains unknown. One end of the junction fails to match germline, which may point to a read error. One collaborating source in Seattle enrolled patients while the patients were actively infected and followed the patients over time throughout the course of disease. Collaborating institutions collected whole blood in K2EDTA tubes following their own protocols. For TCRbeta analysis, collaborator samples were shipped as frozen whole blood, as isolated PBMCs, or as DNA extracted from either sample type. The data belong to a study of blood T cell repertoires in COVID-19 (dated by TCRdb to 2019 to 2021). Regarding the study in general: Samples covering the acute and convalescent phases of COVID-19 were provided by collaborators in the United States, Italy and Spain. The prospective study material was composed of cDNA or gDNA derived from T cells, B-cell-depleted T cells, or PBMCs. Deeply sampled blood TCRbeta repertoires from subjects exposed to, actively infected with, or recovered from COVID-19 were included in the dataset. A freely available public database, intended as a resource for researchers studying the immune response to SARS-CoV-2, is where the repertoires were released. The samples were drawn from two sources: the first 160 participants of the ongoing ImmuneRACE study, and 1,200 or so subjects contributed by 6 global collaborators. Nearly every sample came with metadata listing a de-identified subject ID, COVID-19 status, age in years and sex. Where HLA class I and class II types were available, the types were taken from metadata supplied by the sample provider, not from assay-based typing. What the work shows at the level of the full study, not this receptor alone: How much clinical and demographic metadata was included differed by source and by participant, and the metadata was provided uncurated.

TCRbeta CDR3 regions were amplified from genomic DNA using the immunoSEQ Assay, a bias-controlled multiplex PCR. Under the source paper's analysis protocol: The number of nucleated cells in each sample was estimated from the amplification of reference gene primers within the assay. To quantify the absolute abundance of each unique TCRbeta CDR3 rearrangement, sequence reads were collapsed and filtered. Productive Simpson clonality was computed per sample as the square root of Simpson's diversity index over productive rearrangements. TCRdb mirrors the immuneACCESS table, restricted to in-frame sequences. Some clones are absent from its copies; in checked studies, under half trace to an unresolved V gene, and the reason for the others is unknown. V and J calls plus clone size are reproduced from that table; the DNA served to infer D and trimming. This sample comprises some 120,000 clones, more than 80% of them detected only once. Together, the top ten hold about 3% of the sample.

This clonotype originated in a woman older than 75 with COVID-19, enrolled during active disease. Sequencing input: peripheral blood.

Here is the DNA: TGTGCTAGCAGCCCTCGACAGAACACCGGGGAGCTGTTTTTT. It specifies CASSPRQNTGELFF. The receptor chain draws on TRBV7-7 and TRBJ2-2, with no D gene named confidently. As encoded in the germline V gene (reference sequence), CDR1 is SSHAT while CDR2 is FNYEAQ. From the cysteine through the phenylalanine, the CDR3 covers 14 amino acids. The read is trimmed to its CDR3 DNA, 42 bases read in frame from base 1.